Described below is a single T cell receptor (beta chain) sequence and its context. This sample was included in a study of blood T cell repertoires in COVID-19. The overall study: Whether acute or convalescent, the COVID-19 samples came from the United States, Italy and Spain. T cells, B-cell-depleted T cells, or PBMCs supplied cDNA or gDNA.

Under the authors' procedure: Reference gene primers were amplified, and this amplification served to estimate nucleated cell counts. Some clones are missing from TCRdb's copy, which holds only in-frame ones; the method was immunoSEQ multiplex PCR. D and trimming were read from the DNA, whereas the V and J calls and clone size are those reported in that table. This repertoire shows 400,000 to 550,000 clones, around 89% found once; its top ten account for roughly 4%. This TCR came from a woman in her thirties with acute or convalescent COVID-19. Sample: peripheral blood.

The chain's CDR3 is CASSRDRGHPNEKLFF. In DNA, the CDR3 is TGTGCCAGCAGCCGGGACAGGGGGCACCCTAATGAAAAACTGTTTTTT. The chain employs TRBV6-6 and TRBJ1-4, with 12 bases fitting TRBD1. The CDR3 runs 16 residues. Trimming removed 6 bases from V and 3 bases from J; junction bases left unmatched: 5. The germline V gene has CDR1 MNHNY and CDR2 SVGAGI (reference sequence).